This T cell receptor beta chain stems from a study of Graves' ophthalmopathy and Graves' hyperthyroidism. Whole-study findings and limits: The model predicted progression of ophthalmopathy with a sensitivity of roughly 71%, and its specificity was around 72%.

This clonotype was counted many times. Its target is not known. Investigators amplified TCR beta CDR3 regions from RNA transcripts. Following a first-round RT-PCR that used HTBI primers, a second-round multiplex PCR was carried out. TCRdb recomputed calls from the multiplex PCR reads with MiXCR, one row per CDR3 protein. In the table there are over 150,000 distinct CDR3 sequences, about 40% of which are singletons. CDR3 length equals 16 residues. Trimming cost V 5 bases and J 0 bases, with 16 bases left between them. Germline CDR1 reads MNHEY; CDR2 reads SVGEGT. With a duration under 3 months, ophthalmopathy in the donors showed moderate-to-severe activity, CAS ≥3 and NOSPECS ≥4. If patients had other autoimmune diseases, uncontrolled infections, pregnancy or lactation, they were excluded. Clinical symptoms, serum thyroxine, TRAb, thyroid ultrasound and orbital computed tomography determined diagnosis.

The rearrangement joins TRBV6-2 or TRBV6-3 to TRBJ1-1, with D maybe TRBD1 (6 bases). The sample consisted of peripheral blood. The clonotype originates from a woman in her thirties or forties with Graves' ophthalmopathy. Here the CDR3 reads CASSKHRTEMNTEAFF. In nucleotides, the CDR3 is TGTGCCAGCAGTAAACACCGGACAGAAATGAACACTGAAGCTTTCTTT.